This is a list of T cell receptor beta chains from one sample in a study of blood T cells in healthy people across ages. MiXCR, applied by TCRdb to the 5' RACE reads, yields one record per CDR3 protein. The sample has over 600,000 distinct CDR3 sequences; approximately 60% are singletons. Sequenced material: blood. All receptors derive from a man in his forties in good health. The CDR3 runs from the conserved cysteine through the conserved F or W. A D gene is named only where the DNA matches it firmly. For some rows the clone size is stated as once, few or many, or as a class when expanded; others skip it.

CDR3	DNA	size	J	D	V
CASSSAGHRGATYEQYF	TGTGCCAGTAGTTCGGCAGGGCATCGGGGGGCAACCTACGAGCAGTACTTC	NA	TRBJ2-7	NA	TRBV19
CSVIGTLRAYEQYF	TGCAGCGTTATCGGGACATTAAGAGCCTACGAGCAGTACTTC	few	TRBJ2-7	NA	TRBV29-1
CASSPGQGNTGELFF	TGTGCCAGCAGCCCAGGACAGGGGAACACCGGGGAGCTGTTTTTT	few	TRBJ2-2	TRBD1	TRBV12-3/TRBV12-4
CASTNGRGDTQYF	TGCGCCAGCACCAACGGACGGGGAGATACGCAGTATTTT	NA	TRBJ2-3	NA	TRBV5-1
CASSQEARGVSGPRTYNEQFF	TGCGCCAGCAGCCAAGAAGCGCGAGGTGTGTCGGGCCCTCGGACCTACAATGAGCAGTTCTTC	NA	TRBJ2-1	NA	TRBV4-1
CSASQGTTYQPQHF	TGCAGTGCTTCGCAGGGTACAACCTATCAGCCCCAGCATTTT	NA	TRBJ1-5	NA	TRBV20-1
CASTIGGKTSYEQYF	TGTGCCAGCACTATAGGAGGGAAAACCTCCTACGAGCAGTACTTC	NA	TRBJ2-7	NA	TRBV28
CASSRDRGSRNIQYF	TGTGCCAGCAGCAGGGACAGGGGTTCTCGAAACATTCAGTACTTC	NA	TRBJ2-4	TRBD1	TRBV7-2
CASSLRQANLGEQYF	TGTGCCAGCAGTTTGAGACAGGCAAACCTGGGGGAGCAGTACTTC	NA	TRBJ2-4	NA	TRBV12-3/TRBV12-4
CASSPTLNRAKTSYEQYF	TGCGCCAGCAGCCCAACCTTGAACAGGGCCAAGACCTCCTACGAGCAGTACTTC	NA	TRBJ2-7	NA	TRBV4-1
CAISDPGLALNNEQYF	TGTGCCATCAGTGATCCCGGACTAGCGCTTAATAATGAGCAGTACTTC	NA	TRBJ2-7	TRBD2	TRBV10-3
CASSQDGTEDQETQYF	TGCGCCAGCAGCCAAGATGGGACGGAAGACCAAGAGACCCAGTACTTC	NA	TRBJ2-5	NA	TRBV4-3
CASTMRAGYGYTF	TGTGCCAGCACCATGCGGGCAGGCTATGGCTACACCTTC	NA	TRBJ1-2	NA	TRBV6-5
CASSVNDEQYF	TGTGCCAGCAGCGTCAACGACGAGCAGTACTTC	few	TRBJ2-7	NA	TRBV7-2
CASGQGQGNQPQHF	TGTGCTAGTGGCCAAGGACAGGGAAATCAGCCCCAGCATTTT	NA	TRBJ1-5	TRBD1	TRBV12-5
CASSGTSGGPVSFETQYF	TGTGCCAGCAGCGGGACTAGCGGGGGCCCCGTGTCGTTTGAGACCCAGTACTTC	NA	TRBJ2-5	TRBD2	TRBV6-1
CASSLDSQGQPQHF	TGTGCCAGCAGCTTAGATTCGCAGGGCCAGCCCCAGCATTTT	few	TRBJ1-5	NA	TRBV7-2
CASSVGDASIRNQPQHF	TGTGCCAGCAGCGTAGGCGACGCTAGTATACGCAATCAGCCCCAGCATTTT	NA	TRBJ1-5	NA	TRBV9
CASSQDRDKPYEQYF	TGTGCCAGCAGCCAAGACCGGGACAAGCCCTACGAGCAGTACTTC	NA	TRBJ2-7	NA	TRBV4-2
CASSQRLASGNEQFF	TGTGCCAGCAGCCAGAGACTAGCGTCGGGAAATGAGCAGTTCTTC	NA	TRBJ2-1	TRBD2	TRBV14
CASSPSSYTFQETQYF	TGTGCCAGCAGTCCCTCCTCCTACACGTTCCAAGAGACCCAGTACTTC	NA	TRBJ2-5	NA	TRBV27
CSVDGQVNTEAFF	TGCAGCGTTGACGGTCAGGTGAACACTGAAGCTTTCTTT	NA	TRBJ1-1	NA	TRBV29-1
CASGLAGEQYF	TGTGCTAGTGGTTTGGCCGGAGAGCAGTACTTC	few	TRBJ2-5	NA	TRBV12-5
CASNPGTGYYEQYF	TGTGCCAGCAACCCGGGGACAGGGTACTACGAGCAGTACTTC	NA	TRBJ2-7	TRBD1	TRBV28